The present entry profiles one T cell receptor (beta chain) with its context. The same CDR3 can be traced to other DNA sequences in this sample. CDR1 SGHRS and CDR2 YFSETQ come from the germline V gene. V dropped 0 bases and J dropped 3 bases, with 14 bases sitting between them. The CDR3 length is 16 residues. Here immunoSEQ multiplex PCR was the method, and the copy in TCRdb shows in-frame clones only, minus some. Of 250,000 or so clones listed, about 90% are singletons. The sample originates from a study of cytomegalovirus exposure and HLA in healthy donors. Sequenced: PBMCs. The rearrangement links TRBV5-1 to TRBJ2-3; D might be TRBD2 (5 bases). The TCR comes from a young man in good health and CMV-seropositive. The CDR3, as DNA: TGCGCCAGCAGCTTGGTTCCGGGGAGTGGTACAGATACGCAGTATTTT. It codes for CASSLVPGSGTDTQYF.